These 29 T cell receptor beta chains came from one sample sequenced in a study of blood T cell repertoires in COVID-19. Using immunoSEQ multiplex PCR, the repertoire was profiled, and TCRdb retains in-frame clones only, with some absent. The table shows 350,000 to 450,000 clones, with roughly 86% occurring only once. The material sequenced was PBMCs or T cells enriched from blood (not recorded which). The receptors come from a man aged 35 to 55 in a cohort exposed to, infected with or recovered from COVID-19 (not recorded which).

The V and J genes are TRBV10-3 and TRBJ2-2; D not certain. The germline V gene has CDR1 ENHRY and CDR2 SYGVKD. The CDR3 runs to 16 residues. The V end lost 3 bases, the J end lost 0 bases, and 11 bases lay between the germline ends. The CDR3 here is CAISEPGGTNTGELFF. The DNA of the CDR3 is TGTGCCATCAGTGAACCCGGCGGTACGAACACCGGGGAGCTGTTTTTT.

This chain connects TRBV5-4 to TRBJ2-7; possibly TRBD1 for D (6 bases). V was shortened by 0 bases and J by 0 bases, with 10 bases between the two germline ends. CDR1 is SGHNT, CDR2 YYREEE, per germline (reference sequence). The CDR3 spans 15 residues. Written as DNA, the CDR3 is TGTGCCAGCAGCTTGGGGGGGCTGAGCTCCTACGAGCAGTACTTC. Its protein product is CASSLGGLSSYEQYF.

The chain joins TRBV7-8 to TRBJ1-1; the match to TRBD1 covers 10 bases. The CDR3 sequence is 16 residues long. V shed 5 bases, J shed 3 bases, and the junction held 9 bases outside the gene matches. Germline lookup yields CDR1 SGHVS and CDR2 FQNEAQ. The CDR3 is CASSTWDRGMYTEAFF. The CDR3 bases are TGTGCCAGCAGCACCTGGGACAGGGGAATGTACACTGAAGCTTTCTTT.

The CDR3 sequence: CASSRQGGSYEQYF. Here the CDR3 DNA reads TGCGCCAGCAGCAGACAGGGGGGGAGCTACGAGCAGTACTTC. The rearrangement uses TRBV5-1 and TRBJ2-7, with 9 bases fitting TRBD1. This CDR3 region has 14 residues. The J segment lost 3 bases and the V segment lost 4 bases, leaving 5 bases of the junction unmatched. Per germline, CDR1 SGHRS and CDR2 YFSETQ. Complete variable domain (other parts from reference TRBV5-1 and TRBJ2-7): KAGVTQTPRYLIKTRGQQVTLSCSPISGHRSVSWYQQTPGQGLQFLFEYFSETQRNKGNFPGRFSGRQFSNSRSEMNVSTLELGDSALYLCASSRQGGSYEQYFGPGTRLTVT.

The table lists this clone with a few counts. J is TRBJ1-2 and V is TRBV2; maybe TRBD1 (5 bases). The germline gives CDR1 SNHLY, CDR2 FYNNEI. The germline V and J ends were trimmed by 4 bases and 6 bases, with 12 bases remaining between them. The CDR3 contains 13 residues. CDR3 sequence reads: CASSVSRVDGYTF. The CDR3 DNA reads as TGTGCCAGCAGTGTGTCCAGGGTAGATGGCTACACCTTC.

CDR3 protein: CASSPTSGSVGGELFF. In DNA form, the CDR3 reads TGCGCCAGCAGCCCGACTAGCGGGTCGGTAGGCGGGGAGCTGTTTTTT. The rearrangement uses TRBV5-1 and TRBJ2-2; 10 nucleotides align to TRBD2. After removal of 4 bases from V and 7 bases from J, the junction contained 10 bases not matched to a gene. Germline values: CDR1 SGHRS, CDR2 YFSETQ. This CDR3 comprises 16 residues.

The V call is TRBV2, the J call TRBJ2-7, with TRBD1 identical over 8 bases. Trimming removed 7 bases from V and 4 bases from J; junction bases left unmatched: 6. The V gene's germline CDR1 is SNHLY and CDR2 FYNNEI. This CDR3 region has 13 residues. The CDR3 DNA sequence: TGTGCCAGCACATTGCAGGGGGCGTACGAGCAGTACTTC. It is translated as CASTLQGAYEQYF.

This clone was seen once. This sample includes further DNA sequences coding for the same CDR3. This chain connects TRBV5-1 to TRBJ1-1; no clear D gene. Germline CDR1 and CDR2: SGHRS and YFSETQ. V was cut by 0 bases and J by 1 base, with 10 bases left in between. The CDR3 loop spans 15 amino acids. The CDR3: CASSLEAGANTEAFF. CDR3 DNA: TGCGCCAGCAGCTTGGAGGCAGGCGCGAACACTGAAGCTTTCTTT.

The CDR3 DNA reads TGTGCCACCAGCAGAGGGATGGGGAGGAGCACTGAAGCTTTCTTT. Its protein is CATSRGMGRSTEAFF. V is TRBV15 and J is TRBJ1-1; D is uncertain. The germline V gene encodes CDR1 LNHNV and CDR2 YYDKDF (reference sequence). The V and J ends lost 1 base and 4 bases respectively, with 13 bases between them. This CDR3 comprises 15 residues. Looking up the rest from reference TRBV15 and TRBJ1-1 gives the full variable domain: DAMVIQNPRYQVTQFGKPVTLSCSQTLNHNVMYWYQQKSSQAPKLLFHYYDKDFNNEADTPDNFQSRRPNTSFCFLDIRSPGLGDTAMYLCATSRGMGRSTEAFFGQGTRLTVV.

The gene calls are TRBV5-5 and TRBJ1-6; 7 bases map to TRBD1. This CDR3 contains 15 residues. V lost 0 bases, J lost 6 bases, and 3 bases stayed unmatched. Looked up from germline, CDR1 is SGHKS and CDR2 is YYEKEE (reference sequence). The CDR3 spells CASSLDWDSNSPLHF. Here the CDR3 DNA reads TGTGCCAGCAGCTTGGATTGGGACAGTAATTCACCCCTCCACTTT.

This chain uses TRBV29-1 with TRBJ1-4; 10 positions match TRBD1. There are 12 residues in the CDR3. V trimming: 6 bases; J trimming: 7 bases; junction bases outside the gene matches: 2. Germline V gives CDR1 SQVTM, CDR2 ANQGSEA. Here the CDR3 reads CSVRTGGEKLFF. The CDR3 DNA is TGCAGCGTACGGACAGGGGGTGAAAAACTGTTTTTT.

The chain couples TRBV2 to TRBJ2-2, with 7 bases that match TRBD2. Germline V gene sequence: CDR1 SNHLY, CDR2 FYNNEI. Trimming took 4 bases from V and 8 from J; bases not matched to a gene: 10. The CDR3 extends over 15 amino acids. As DNA, the CDR3 is TGTGCCAGCAGTGCTCACGCGGGAGCGGCGGGGGAGCTGTTTTTT. It translates to CASSAHAGAAGELFF.

Notes on this clone: At one end the junction does not follow the germline gene, possibly because of a read error. The J gene is TRBJ1-6, the V gene TRBV5-1; D is perhaps TRBD1 (6 bases). The CDR3 runs to 14 residues. Germline V gives CDR1 SGHRS, CDR2 YFSETQ. The CDR3 spells CASSLVQGGSPLHF. In DNA form, the CDR3 reads TGCGCCAGCAGTTTGGTACAGGGTGGCTCACCCCTCCACTTT.

The chain links TRBV29-1 to TRBJ2-7, with TRBD1 identical over 10 bases. The V gene's germline CDR1 is SQVTM and CDR2 ANQGSEA. CDR3 length: 15 residues. The J segment lost 3 bases and the V segment lost 4 bases, leaving 9 bases of the junction unmatched. The CDR3 region has the DNA TGCAGCGTTGTACCCCGGGACAGGGGACTCTACGAGCAGTACTTC. It is translated as CSVVPRDRGLYEQYF.

The chain recombines TRBV19 with TRBJ2-2, with TRBD2 as a possible D gene (5 bases). The CDR3 runs 14 residues. Trimming cost V 3 bases and J 6 bases, with 11 bases left between them. Germline CDR1 reads LNHDA; CDR2 reads SQIVND (reference sequence). In nucleotides, the CDR3 is TGTGCCAGTAGTATCGCTAGCTCACCCGGGGAGCTGTTTTTT. It yields the protein CASSIASSPGELFF.

Only a few counts were recorded for this clone. The CDR3 spells CASSQALAGGQSYEQYF. The CDR3 DNA reads TGTGCCAGCAGCCAAGCTCTAGCGGGAGGGCAATCCTACGAGCAGTACTTC. This chain connects TRBV4-2 to TRBJ2-7, with 12 bases aligning to TRBD2. J gave up 1 base and V 1 base, and 5 bases lay outside the gene matches. This CDR3 has 17 amino acids. CDR1 and CDR2 (germline): LGHNA, YNFKEQ.

The sample holds one count of this clone. The chain combines TRBV5-1 with TRBJ1-2; 7 bases fit TRBD1. There are 15 residues in the CDR3. The junction had 8 bases not matched to a gene; V was cut back by 4 bases and J by 2 bases. The germline V gene has CDR1 SGHRS and CDR2 YFSETQ. Here the CDR3 reads CASSPIGTANYGYTF. The DNA for the CDR3 is TGCGCCAGCAGCCCAATCGGGACAGCAAACTATGGCTACACCTTC.

V and J are TRBV11-2 and TRBJ1-1; TRBD1 might be the D (5 bases). CDR1 and CDR2 (germline): SGHAT, FQNNGV. This CDR3 is built from 14 residues. The V end lost 6 bases, the J end lost 5 bases, and 16 bases lay between the germline ends. Here the CDR3 reads CASSPGLGGTEAFF. The CDR3 nucleotides are TGTGCCAGCAGTCCAGGGTTGGGGGGGACTGAAGCTTTCTTT.

The CDR3 nucleotides read TGCGCCAGCAGCTTAGGAAGAGGAAGCTCCTACGAGCAGTACTTC. Its translation is CASSLGRGSSYEQYF. V gene TRBV5-1 combines with J gene TRBJ2-7; D not resolved. Germline V gene data show CDR1 as SGHRS and CDR2 as YFSETQ. This CDR3 is 15 amino acids long. V was cut by 2 bases and J by 0 bases, with 12 bases left in between.

The CDR3 loop is CASSPREVAGYNEQFF. The CDR3 nucleotides are TGTGCCAGCTCACCACGAGAGGTAGCGGGGTACAATGAGCAGTTCTTC. The chain is built from TRBV18 and TRBJ2-1; TRBD2 matches 8 bases. Germline CDR1 and CDR2: KGHSH and LQKENI. The CDR3 covers 16 residues. Unmatched junction bases numbered 6, after V lost 1 base and J lost 4 bases. Full variable domain (outside the CDR3, taken from reference TRBV18 and TRBJ2-1): NAGVMQNPRHLVRRRGQEARLRCSPMKGHSHVYWYRQLPEEGLKFMVYLQKENIIDESGMPKERFSAEFPKEGPSILRIQQVVRGDSAAYFCASSPREVAGYNEQFFGPGTRLTVL.

This chain uses TRBV5-1 with TRBJ2-1; 7 nucleotides agree with TRBD1. CDR1 SGHRS and CDR2 YFSETQ come from the germline V gene. The CDR3 spans 13 residues. The V segment lost 5 bases and the J segment 8 bases; nucleotides outside the gene matches: 7. CDR3 nucleotide sequence: TGCGCCAGCAGAAAAACAGGGGCCTATGAGCAGTTCTTC. Protein sequence: CASRKTGAYEQFF. Filled out from reference TRBV5-1 and TRBJ2-1, the complete variable domain reads KAGVTQTPRYLIKTRGQQVTLSCSPISGHRSVSWYQQTPGQGLQFLFEYFSETQRNKGNFPGRFSGRQFSNSRSEMNVSTLELGDSALYLCASRKTGAYEQFFGPGTRLTVL.

The chain carries TRBV6-4 and TRBJ1-5, with 9 bases identical to TRBD1. There are 17 residues in the CDR3. Per the germline V gene, CDR1 is MRHNA and CDR2 is SNTAGT. Germline trimming cut 4 bases from V and 5 bases from J; bases unmatched to any gene: 12. The DNA for the CDR3 is TGTGCCAGCAGTGTAATCCGGGACAGGGAGTTCGATCAGCCCCAGCATTTT. Translating it yields CASSVIRDREFDQPQHF.

The chain combines TRBV24-1 with TRBJ2-3; possible D gene TRBD2, 6 bases. The length of the CDR3 is 15 residues. Per the germline V gene, CDR1 is KGHDR and CDR2 is SFDVKD. V gave up 3 bases and J gave up 3 bases, with 12 bases separating them. The CDR3 DNA is TGTGCCACCAGTGATAACGGGAGAGGGACAGATACGCAGTATTTT. This codes for CATSDNGRGTDTQYF.

The rearrangement joins TRBV15 to TRBJ1-5, with 7 bases fitting TRBD1. This CDR3 spans 15 amino acids. The V gene end was trimmed by 5 bases and the J gene end by 7 bases; junction bases not matched to a gene: 11. Germline CDR1 LNHNV, CDR2 YYDKDF (reference sequence). The CDR3 region has the DNA TGTGCCACCAGCGGGAGAACAGGGGAAGGGCAGCCCCAGCATTTT. This sequence encodes CATSGRTGEGQPQHF.

This chain links TRBV3-1 (or the pseudogene TRBV3-2) with TRBJ1-5; D remains unclear. Germline V gives CDR1 LGHDT, CDR2 YNNKEL (reference sequence). The CDR3 sequence is 14 residues long. With 1 base removed from V and 3 bases from J, the gap between germline ends came to 7 bases. This CDR3 is CASSQGALNQPQHF. CDR3 coding DNA: TGTGCCAGCAGCCAAGGGGCACTCAATCAGCCCCAGCATTTT.

J is TRBJ1-1 and V is TRBV30, with 7 bases lining up with TRBD1. This CDR3 has 14 residues. Germline CDR1 is GTSNPN and CDR2 is SVGIG (reference sequence). Trimming cost V 1 base and J 1 base; bases outside gene matches: 3. CDR3 protein: CAWSGTGRNTEAFF. Written as DNA, the CDR3 is TGTGCCTGGAGTGGGACAGGACGGAACACTGAAGCTTTCTTT.

This chain uses TRBV5-5 with TRBJ2-1; 9 bases align to TRBD2. The germline V gene encodes CDR1 SGHKS and CDR2 YYEKEE (reference sequence). Germline trimming cut 7 bases from V and 0 bases from J; bases unmatched to any gene: 8. The CDR3 consists of 16 residues. The CDR3 reads CASAVTSGRSYNEQFF. The CDR3 DNA follows: TGTGCCAGCGCAGTTACTAGCGGGCGCTCCTACAATGAGCAGTTCTTC.

This chain links TRBV11-3 with TRBJ2-1; D remains ambiguous. This CDR3 region has 13 residues. Germline-derived CDR1 and CDR2 are SGHNT and YENEEA. Trimming took off 3 bases at V and 5 bases at J, with 8 bases between the two ends. The CDR3 sequence is CASSFLADNEQFF. The CDR3, as DNA: TGTGCCAGCAGCTTCTTGGCCGACAATGAGCAGTTCTTC.

About this clone itself: At one of its ends the junction is not consistent with the germline gene, which may arise from a read error. The chain's CDR3 is CASGRETNNEQLF. CDR3 sequence (DNA): TGTGCCAGCGGGAGGGAAACTAACAATGAGCAGCTCTTC. The chain carries TRBV11-2 and TRBJ2-1; 7 positions match TRBD2. The CDR3 extends over 13 amino acids. Germline V gives CDR1 SGHAT, CDR2 FQNNGV.